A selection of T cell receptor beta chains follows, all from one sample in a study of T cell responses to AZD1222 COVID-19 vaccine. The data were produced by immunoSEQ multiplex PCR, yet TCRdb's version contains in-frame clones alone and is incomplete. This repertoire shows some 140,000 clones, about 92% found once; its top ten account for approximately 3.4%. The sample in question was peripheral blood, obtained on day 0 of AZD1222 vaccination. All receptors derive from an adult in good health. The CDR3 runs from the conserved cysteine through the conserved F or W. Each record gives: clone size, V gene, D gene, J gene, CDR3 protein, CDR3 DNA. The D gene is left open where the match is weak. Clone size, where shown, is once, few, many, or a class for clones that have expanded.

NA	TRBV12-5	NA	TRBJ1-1	CASASDGGMLGGTEAFF	TGTGCTAGTGCAAGCGATGGAGGGATGCTGGGAGGGACTGAAGCTTTCTTT
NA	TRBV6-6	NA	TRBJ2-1	CASSYSPIEIRGFF	TGTGCCAGCAGTTACTCGCCCATAGAGATCCGGGGGTTCTTC
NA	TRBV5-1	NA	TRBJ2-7	CASSLSRSYEQYF	TGCGCCAGCAGCTTATCTCGGTCCTACGAGCAGTACTTC
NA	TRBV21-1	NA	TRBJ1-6	CASRLCSHRDSPLHF	TGTGCCAGCAGACTTTGTTCACACAGGGATTCACCCCTCCACTTT
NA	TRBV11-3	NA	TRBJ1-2	CASSLAANYGYTF	TGTGCCAGCAGCTTAGCGGCGAACTATGGCTACACCTTC
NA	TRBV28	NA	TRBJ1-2	CASRRTTNYGYTF	TGTGCCAGCCGGCGCACAACTAACTATGGCTACACCTTC
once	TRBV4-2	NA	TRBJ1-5	CASSHLDRQHQPQHF	TGTGCCAGCAGCCACCTAGACAGACAGCATCAGCCCCAGCATTTT
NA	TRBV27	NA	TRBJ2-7	CASSFLGSLSYEQYF	TGTGCCAGCAGTTTTCTGGGTAGCCTCTCCTACGAGCAGTACTTC
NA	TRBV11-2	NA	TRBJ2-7	CASSFFSLNEQYF	TGTGCCAGCAGCTTTTTTTCCCTAAACGAGCAGTACTTC
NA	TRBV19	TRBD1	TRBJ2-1	CASRPGQDYNEQFF	TGTGCCAGTAGGCCGGGACAGGACTACAATGAGCAGTTCTTC
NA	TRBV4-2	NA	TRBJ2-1	CASSLLRRGLPPNEQFF	TGTGCCAGCAGCCTCCTAAGAAGAGGATTGCCCCCGAATGAGCAGTTCTTC
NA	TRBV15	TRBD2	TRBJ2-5	CATSSGTSGTEETQYF	TGTGCCACCAGCAGCGGGACTAGCGGGACTGAAGAGACCCAGTACTTC
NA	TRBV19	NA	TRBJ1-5	CASSMQLHQPQHF	TGTGCCAGTAGTATGCAGTTACATCAGCCCCAGCATTTT
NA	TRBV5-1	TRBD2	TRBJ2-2	CASTLAGASGELFF	TGCGCCAGTACCCTAGCGGGAGCGTCCGGGGAGCTGTTTTTT
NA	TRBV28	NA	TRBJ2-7	CASSFQRVFYEQYF	TGTGCCAGCAGTTTCCAGCGGGTATTCTACGAGCAGTACTTC
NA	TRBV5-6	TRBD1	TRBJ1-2	CASSWTGTNYGYTF	TGTGCCAGCAGTTGGACAGGAACTAACTATGGCTACACCTTC
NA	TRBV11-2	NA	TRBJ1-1	CASSLGRRGDTEAFF	TGTGCCAGCAGCTTAGGCAGGCGTGGGGACACTGAAGCTTTCTTT
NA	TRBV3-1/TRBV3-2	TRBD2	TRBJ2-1	CASSLAGMPYNEQFF	TGTGCCAGCAGCCTAGCGGGAATGCCCTACAATGAGCAGTTCTTC
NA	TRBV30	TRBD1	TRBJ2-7	CAWGQGVSYEQYF	TGTGCCTGGGGACAGGGGGTGTCCTACGAGCAGTACTTC
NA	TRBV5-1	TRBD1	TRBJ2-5	CASSNTGVQETQYF	TGCGCCAGCAGCAATACAGGGGTCCAAGAGACCCAGTACTTC
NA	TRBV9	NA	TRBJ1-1	CASSVLGPETEAFF	TGTGCCAGCAGCGTATTGGGCCCTGAGACTGAAGCTTTCTTT
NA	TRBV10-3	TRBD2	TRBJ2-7	CAISPPGTSGREQYF	TGTGCCATCAGTCCTCCCGGGACTAGCGGGAGAGAGCAGTACTTC
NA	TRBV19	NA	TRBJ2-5	CASSTITNLQETQYF	TGTGCCAGTAGTACTATCACAAACCTCCAAGAGACCCAGTACTTC
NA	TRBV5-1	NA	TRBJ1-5	CASSLDGGGQPQHF	TGCGCCAGCAGCTTGGATGGGGGAGGGCAGCCCCAGCATTTT
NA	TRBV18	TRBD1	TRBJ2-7	CASSLGTEKDEQYF	TGTGCCAGCTCACTCGGGACAGAGAAGGACGAGCAGTACTTC
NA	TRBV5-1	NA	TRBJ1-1	CASSFREANTEAFF	TGCGCCAGCAGCTTTCGGGAGGCGAACACTGAAGCTTTCTTT
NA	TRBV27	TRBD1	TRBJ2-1	CATRKGTGDYNEQFF	TGTGCCACCCGAAAAGGGACAGGGGACTACAATGAGCAGTTCTTC
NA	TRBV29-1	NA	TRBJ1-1	CSVGDENTEAFF	TGCAGCGTGGGGGACGAGAACACTGAAGCTTTCTTT
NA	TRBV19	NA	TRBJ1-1	CASSISHGTLSVAEAFF	TGTGCCAGTAGTATCTCCCACGGGACCCTTTCCGTGGCTGAAGCTTTCTTT
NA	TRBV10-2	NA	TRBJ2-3	CASSQGTDTQYF	TGCGCCAGCAGTCAAGGCACAGATACGCAGTATTTT
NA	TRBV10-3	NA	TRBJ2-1	CAISDRGGNEQFF	TGTGCCATCAGTGACAGGGGTGGCAATGAGCAGTTCTTC
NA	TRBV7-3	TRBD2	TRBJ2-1	CASSVWAGASYNEQFF	TGTGCCAGCAGCGTATGGGCGGGAGCTTCCTACAATGAGCAGTTCTTC
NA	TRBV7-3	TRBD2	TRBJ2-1	CASSPTTSSDEQFF	TGTGCCAGCAGCCCAACGACTAGCTCGGATGAGCAGTTCTTC
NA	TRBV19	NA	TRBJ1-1	CASSIWGGVNTEAFF	TGTGCCAGTAGTATCTGGGGGGGAGTGAACACTGAAGCTTTCTTT
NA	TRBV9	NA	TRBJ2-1	CASSVETTKYNEQFF	TGTGCCAGCAGCGTAGAGACTACGAAATACAATGAGCAGTTCTTC
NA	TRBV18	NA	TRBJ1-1	CASSPTQGETEAFF	TGTGCCAGCTCACCGACGCAGGGAGAGACTGAAGCTTTCTTT
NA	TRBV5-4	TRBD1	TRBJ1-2	CASSFNRGLYGYTF	TGTGCCAGCAGCTTCAACAGGGGGCTGTATGGCTACACCTTC
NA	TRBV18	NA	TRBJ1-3	CASSPRTESGNTIYF	TGTGCCAGCTCACCACGGACGGAGTCTGGAAACACCATATATTTT
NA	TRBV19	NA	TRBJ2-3	CASSRLGGVTDTQYF	TGTGCCAGTAGTCGACTAGGAGGTGTTACAGATACGCAGTATTTT
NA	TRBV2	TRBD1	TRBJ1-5	CASSELTGGGQPQHF	TGTGCCAGCAGTGAACTGACAGGGGGCGGTCAGCCCCAGCATTTT
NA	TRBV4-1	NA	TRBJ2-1	CASSQERGNEQFF	TGCGCCAGCAGCCAAGAAAGGGGGAATGAGCAGTTCTTC
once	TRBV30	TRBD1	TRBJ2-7	CAWIRKTGGYEQYF	TGTGCCTGGATTAGAAAGACAGGGGGGTACGAGCAGTACTTC
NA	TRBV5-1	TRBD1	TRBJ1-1	CASSSRTGGGTEAFF	TGCGCCAGCAGCTCTCGGACAGGGGGTGGGACTGAAGCTTTCTTT
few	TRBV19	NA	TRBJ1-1	CASTPYMGTQNTEAFF	TGTGCCAGTACCCCGTATATGGGGACCCAGAACACTGAAGCTTTCTTT
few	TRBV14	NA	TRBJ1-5	CASSHKDGQPQHF	TGTGCCAGCAGTCATAAGGACGGTCAGCCCCAGCATTTT
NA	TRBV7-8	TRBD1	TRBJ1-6	CASSATSGTGTSPLHF	TGTGCCAGCAGCGCCACCAGCGGGACAGGGACTTCACCCCTCCACTTT
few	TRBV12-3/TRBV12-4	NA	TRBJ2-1	CASSGPGEQFF	TGTGCCAGCAGTGGACCCGGGGAGCAGTTCTTC
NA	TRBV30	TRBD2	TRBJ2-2	CAWVAGVGPGELFF	TGTGCCTGGGTAGCGGGAGTTGGTCCCGGGGAGCTGTTTTTT
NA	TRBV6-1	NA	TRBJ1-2	CASGRGPPGFGYTF	TGTGCCAGCGGGCGTGGTCCGCCGGGATTTGGCTACACCTTC
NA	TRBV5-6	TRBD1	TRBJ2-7	CASSRKPGQGIYEQYF	TGTGCCAGCAGCCGAAAACCGGGACAGGGGATCTACGAGCAGTACTTC
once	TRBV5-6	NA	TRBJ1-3	CASSLTSGNTIYF	TGTGCCAGCAGCTTGACCTCTGGAAACACCATATATTTT
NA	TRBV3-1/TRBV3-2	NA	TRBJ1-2	CASSQGINYGYTF	TGTGCCAGCAGCCAAGGGATAAACTATGGCTACACCTTC
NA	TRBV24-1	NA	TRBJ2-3	CATSDPLANTDTQYF	TGTGCCACCAGTGACCCCCTTGCAAACACAGATACGCAGTATTTT